Included here is one TCR beta chain sequence, with context. The data belong to a study of blood T cell repertoires in COVID-19. The overall study: Specimens from acute and convalescent COVID-19 originated in the United States, Italy and Spain. PBMCs, B-cell-depleted T cells, or T cells provided the cDNA or gDNA that made up the material.

Original processing methods: Amplifying reference gene primers gave estimates of nucleated cell counts. The assay was immunoSEQ multiplex PCR, and TCRdb's table has in-frame clones only and misses some. V and J calls and clone size are those listed in that table; D and trimming were worked out from the DNA. The sample records about 140,000 clones, roughly 82% being singletons. The V and J ends lost 6 bases and 6 bases, in that order; junction bases with no gene match: 9. This CDR3 spans 14 amino acids. Germline assignment: CDR1 MNHNY and CDR2 SVGAGI (reference sequence). This TCR was sampled from a man of 80 years or more with acute or convalescent COVID-19. Source material: peripheral blood. The chain couples TRBV6-6 to TRBJ2-7, with TRBD1 matching over 9 bases. CDR3 sequence reads: CASSRQGGEGEQYF. The CDR3 DNA reads TGTGCCAGCAGCCGACAGGGGGGAGAGGGCGAGCAGTACTTC.